Shown below are 3 T cell receptor beta chains from a single sample sequenced in a study of liver allograft versus peripheral blood T cells. For the study at large: Recipients' peripheral blood T cell receptor repertoires were compared with those in transplanted livers.

TCRdb called the reads again in MiXCR, with one record for every CDR3 protein. In the table there are about 14,000 distinct CDR3 sequences, roughly 20% of which are singletons. These receptors came from a human patient who had a liver transplant. Some T cells may have come from the graft donor.

The rearrangement links TRBV20-1 to TRBJ1-6, with D possibly matching TRBD1 (6 bases). Trimming shortened V by 5 bases and J by 8 bases, and 16 bases separated the two germline ends. Germline values: CDR1 DFQATT, CDR2 SNEGSKA (reference sequence). This CDR3 is built from 14 residues. The CDR3 DNA reads as TGCAGTGCTCCCCTAAGGGGGGCTGATTCACCCCTCCACTTT. It translates to CSAPLRGADSPLHF.

The chain combines TRBV7-9 with TRBJ1-3; D remains unclear. The CDR3 covers 9 residues. Germline-derived CDR1 and CDR2 are SEHNR and FQNEAQ (reference sequence). Trimming pared 11 bases from V and 4 bases from J, leaving 3 bases between. For the CDR3, the DNA is TGTGCCGCGGGAAACACCATATATTTT. Amino acids: CAAGNTIYF.

This clonotype was observed a few times. The chain recombines TRBV20-1 with TRBJ1-1; no firm D call. V was clipped by 5 bases and J by 3 bases, with 13 bases between them. The CDR3 is 13 amino acids. The germline V gene has CDR1 DFQATT and CDR2 SNEGSKA (reference sequence). The CDR3 bases are TGCAGTGCTGATGGCCGTGGAGACACTGAAGCTTTCTTT. Encoded protein: CSADGRGDTEAFF.